These T cell receptor beta chains were read from a single sample in a study of CD4 T cell repertoires in COVID-19. Sequenced by immunoSEQ multiplex PCR; TCRdb stores in-frame clones only, minus some. The sample records 6,500 to 8,500 clones, around 84% being singletons. The sequencing used effector memory CD4+ T cells from blood, collected before the COVID-19 pandemic. These receptors came from a human donor who had COVID-19. Each CDR3 is given with its conserved first and last residue. A D gene is named only where the DNA matches it firmly. The size field is filled for only some rows; it gives once, few, many or a size class.

J,V,D,size,CDR3,DNA
TRBJ2-7,TRBV7-2,-,-,CASSDQGPSSYEQYF,TGTGCCAGCAGCGACCAGGGTCCAAGCTCCTACGAGCAGTACTTC
TRBJ1-4,TRBV29-1,-,once,CSVVWAIGAEKLFF,TGCAGCGTTGTCTGGGCAATAGGGGCTGAAAAACTGTTTTTT
TRBJ2-5,TRBV5-5,TRBD2,-,CASSLVGLAQGETQYF,TGTGCCAGCAGCTTGGTCGGACTAGCGCAGGGAGAGACCCAGTACTTC
TRBJ1-1,TRBV19,-,once,CASSDRINTEAFF,TGTGCCAGTAGTGACAGGATTAACACTGAAGCTTTCTTT
TRBJ1-5,TRBV5-1,TRBD1,few,CASSWGTGVGQPQHF,TGCGCCAGCAGCTGGGGGACAGGGGTTGGTCAGCCCCAGCATTTT
TRBJ2-7,TRBV6-5,TRBD1,-,CASRSTGGEQYF,TGTGCCAGCAGATCCACAGGGGGCGAGCAGTACTTC
TRBJ1-1,TRBV10-2,-,-,CASRPAQGTEAFF,TGCGCCAGCAGGCCGGCACAGGGCACTGAAGCTTTCTTT
TRBJ2-1,TRBV10-2,-,-,CASRFSPYNEQFF,TGCGCCAGCAGATTCAGTCCGTACAATGAGCAGTTCTTC
TRBJ1-5,TRBV19,TRBD1,-,CASRKDRVDNQPQHF,TGTGCCAGTAGGAAAGACAGGGTAGACAATCAGCCCCAGCATTTT
TRBJ2-7,TRBV14,TRBD1,-,CASSLHRGEQYF,TGTGCCAGCAGCCTCCACAGGGGCGAGCAGTACTTC
TRBJ2-7,TRBV2,-,-,CASSEGGGGEQYF,TGTGCCAGCAGTGAAGGAGGAGGCGGCGAGCAGTACTTC
TRBJ1-5,TRBV6-1,-,-,CASTTEWGDQPQHF,TGTGCCAGCACCACCGAATGGGGGGACCAGCCCCAGCATTTT
TRBJ2-3,TRBV5-1,-,-,CASSLVASGTDTQYF,TGCGCCAGCAGCTTGGTAGCCAGCGGAACAGATACGCAGTATTTT
TRBJ1-1,TRBV5-1,-,-,CASSLSGGKATEAFF,TGCGCCAGCAGCTTGTCGGGGGGAAAAGCCACTGAAGCTTTCTTT
TRBJ2-4,TRBV2,TRBD2,-,CASSGLAGVRRAKNIQYF,TGTGCCAGCAGTGGGCTAGCGGGAGTGCGTCGGGCCAAAAACATTCAGTACTTC
TRBJ2-1,TRBV7-3,TRBD2,-,CASSPIIAGAYHEQFF,TGTGCCAGCAGCCCCATTATAGCGGGGGCCTATCATGAGCAGTTCTTC
TRBJ1-5,TRBV19,-,-,CASSLDRNQPQHF,TGTGCCAGTAGCTTGGACAGAAATCAGCCCCAGCATTTT
TRBJ2-5,TRBV7-9,-,-,CASSPGSRETQYF,TGTGCCAGCAGCCCCGGGTCGAGGGAGACCCAGTACTTC
TRBJ2-1,TRBV7-7,TRBD1,-,CASSLDLDREQFF,TGTGCCAGCAGCTTAGACTTGGACAGGGAGCAGTTCTTC
TRBJ2-2,TRBV5-6,TRBD1,once,CASSLGAGGNTGELFF,TGTGCCAGCAGCTTGGGGGCAGGGGGTAACACCGGGGAGCTGTTTTTT
TRBJ2-5,TRBV2,TRBD2,-,CASEYAGLGETQYF,TGTGCCAGCGAATATGCTGGACTAGGGGAGACCCAGTACTTC
TRBJ1-1,TRBV10-2,TRBD1,-,CASSVDRGRNTEAFF,TGCGCCAGCAGTGTTGACAGGGGGAGGAACACTGAAGCTTTCTTT
TRBJ1-5,TRBV19,TRBD1,-,CASRGQAYQPQHF,TGTGCCAGTCGTGGACAGGCTTATCAGCCCCAGCATTTT
TRBJ2-7,TRBV28,-,-,CASRLGAGAGGSYEQYF,TGTGCCAGCAGGCTTGGGGCAGGGGCCGGTGGCTCCTACGAGCAGTACTTC
TRBJ2-3,TRBV28,TRBD2,-,CASSSLAVDTQYF,TGTGCCAGCAGTTCCCTAGCGGTAGATACGCAGTATTTT
TRBJ1-2,TRBV11-2,TRBD1,-,CASSLGQGIDGYTF,TGTGCCAGCAGCTTAGGACAGGGGATAGATGGCTACACCTTC
TRBJ2-7,TRBV19,TRBD2,-,CASSTPLAGSDEQYF,TGTGCCAGTAGTACTCCCCTAGCGGGGTCAGACGAGCAGTACTTC
TRBJ1-2,TRBV7-2,-,-,CASSLDNNYGYTF,TGTGCCAGCAGCTTAGACAATAACTATGGCTACACCTTC
TRBJ1-1,TRBV27,-,-,CASSVTGWGNTEAFF,TGTGCCAGCAGTGTTACAGGGTGGGGGAACACTGAAGCTTTCTTT
TRBJ2-3,TRBV6-5,TRBD2,-,CASMTSGGANTQYF,TGTGCCAGCATGACTAGCGGGGGGGCGAATACGCAGTATTTT
TRBJ1-6,TRBV7-6,TRBD1,-,CASSRTGELGSPLHF,TGTGCCAGCAGCCGGACAGGGGAACTTGGTTCACCCCTCCACTTT
TRBJ2-3,TRBV6-1,-,-,CASSQQLARDTQYF,TGTGCCAGCAGTCAACAGCTAGCGAGAGATACGCAGTATTTT
TRBJ2-1,TRBV6-5,-,few,CASSQEGRGSDEQFF,TGTGCCAGCAGTCAGGAGGGGAGGGGGAGCGATGAGCAGTTCTTC
TRBJ1-2,TRBV28,-,-,CASSLYREVNYGYTF,TGTGCCAGCAGTTTATACAGGGAAGTAAACTATGGCTACACCTTC
TRBJ2-7,TRBV19,-,-,CASSIVAKLAYEQYF,TGTGCCAGTAGTATAGTCGCGAAACTCGCCTACGAGCAGTACTTC
TRBJ2-2,TRBV7-8,TRBD2,-,CASSLSAGVTGELFF,TGTGCCAGCAGCTTATCGGCGGGGGTCACCGGGGAGCTGTTTTTT
TRBJ1-6,TRBV13,TRBD1,-,CASSYGTEIGSPLHF,TGTGCCAGCAGCTATGGGACAGAGATTGGCTCACCCCTCCACTTT
TRBJ2-7,TRBV6-5,TRBD2,-,CASSSGLAGFHEQYF,TGTGCCAGCAGTTCGGGACTAGCGGGGTTTCACGAGCAGTACTTC
TRBJ2-3,TRBV6-1,-,once,CASSDFGVLDTQYF,TGTGCCAGCAGTGACTTCGGGGTCTTGGATACGCAGTATTTT
TRBJ2-1,TRBV5-1,TRBD2,-,CATARTSGSKGQFF,TGCGCCACCGCCCGGACTAGCGGGAGTAAGGGGCAGTTCTTC
TRBJ2-5,TRBV18,-,-,CASHIPQETQYF,TGTGCCAGCCACATCCCCCAAGAGACCCAGTACTTC
TRBJ1-6,TRBV27,TRBD1,-,CASSASGTGGSPLHF,TGTGCCAGCAGTGCCTCGGGGACAGGTGGATCACCCCTCCACTTT
TRBJ2-3,TRBV7-3,TRBD1,-,CASSLNPGQRDTQYF,TGTGCCAGCAGCCTCAATCCGGGACAGAGAGATACGCAGTATTTT
TRBJ2-5,TRBV4-1,TRBD2,once,CASSQDGSGIAGTQYF,TGCGCCAGCAGCCAAGATGGTTCGGGGATAGCGGGGACCCAGTACTTC
TRBJ1-5,TRBV28,TRBD1,once,CASSTGGDGNQPQHF,TGTGCCAGCTCGACAGGGGGCGACGGCAATCAGCCCCAGCATTTT
TRBJ1-4,TRBV6-5,-,-,CASSQTGGSEKLFF,TGTGCCAGCAGCCAGACAGGTGGGAGTGAAAAACTGTTTTTT
TRBJ2-5,TRBV5-1,TRBD2,-,CASSRRAGEGRETQYF,TGCGCCAGCAGCCGGCGAGCGGGAGAAGGGCGAGAGACCCAGTACTTC
TRBJ2-1,TRBV10-3,TRBD2,once,CAISFKTTSGMGSYNEQFF,TGTGCCATCAGTTTTAAGACGACTAGCGGGATGGGCTCCTACAATGAGCAGTTCTTC
TRBJ2-7,TRBV11-3,-,-,CASSLELESYEQYF,TGTGCCAGCAGCTTAGAACTAGAATCCTACGAGCAGTACTTC
TRBJ2-7,TRBV10-1,-,few,CASSDRAGGNPYEQYF,TGCGCCAGCAGTGATCGAGCGGGCGGGAATCCCTACGAGCAGTACTTC
TRBJ2-3,TRBV28,-,-,CASTDGTGTDTQYF,TGTGCCAGCACCGACGGAACAGGCACAGATACGCAGTATTTT
TRBJ1-1,TRBV28,-,-,CASEDRSFSEAFF,TGTGCCAGCGAGGATCGATCTTTTAGTGAAGCTTTCTTT
TRBJ2-1,TRBV7-9,TRBD1,-,CASSLSMTGLLYNEQFF,TGTGCCAGCAGCTTATCAATGACAGGGCTCCTATACAATGAGCAGTTCTTC
TRBJ2-3,TRBV11-2,-,-,CASSFLSGTDTQYF,TGTGCCAGCAGCTTCCTAAGCGGAACAGATACGCAGTATTTT
TRBJ1-2,TRBV25-1,-,-,CASSEVGGSYGYTF,TGTGCCAGCAGTGAAGTTGGAGGCAGCTATGGCTACACCTTC